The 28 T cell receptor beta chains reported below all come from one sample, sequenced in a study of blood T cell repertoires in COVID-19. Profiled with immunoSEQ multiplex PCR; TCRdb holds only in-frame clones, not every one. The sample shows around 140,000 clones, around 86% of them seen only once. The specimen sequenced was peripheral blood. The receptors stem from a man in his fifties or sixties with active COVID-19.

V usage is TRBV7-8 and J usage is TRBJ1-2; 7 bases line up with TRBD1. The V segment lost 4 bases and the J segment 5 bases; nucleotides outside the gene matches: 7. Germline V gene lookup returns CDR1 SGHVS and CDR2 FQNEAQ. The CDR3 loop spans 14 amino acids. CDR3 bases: TGTGCCAGCAGCTGGAGGGGGCGTGGGTATGGCTACACCTTC. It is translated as CASSWRGRGYGYTF.

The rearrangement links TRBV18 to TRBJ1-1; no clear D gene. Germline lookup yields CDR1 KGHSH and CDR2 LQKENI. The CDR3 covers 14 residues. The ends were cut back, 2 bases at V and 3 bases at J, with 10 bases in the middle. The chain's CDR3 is CASSPESVDTEAFF. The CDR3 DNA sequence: TGTGCCAGCTCACCAGAATCGGTGGACACTGAAGCTTTCTTT.

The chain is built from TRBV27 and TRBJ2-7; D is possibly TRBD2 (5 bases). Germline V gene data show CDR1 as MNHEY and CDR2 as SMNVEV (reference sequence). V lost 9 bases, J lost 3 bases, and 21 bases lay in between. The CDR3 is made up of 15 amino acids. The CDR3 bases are TGTGCCAGTTTGGATCTAAAAGCGGTGAACTACGAGCAGTACTTC. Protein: CASLDLKAVNYEQYF.

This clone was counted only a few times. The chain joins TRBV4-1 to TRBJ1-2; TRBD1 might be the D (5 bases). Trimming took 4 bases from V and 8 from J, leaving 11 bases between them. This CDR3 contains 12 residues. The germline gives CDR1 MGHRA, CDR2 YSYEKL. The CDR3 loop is CASSPHGGGYTF. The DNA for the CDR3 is TGCGCCAGCAGCCCCCACGGGGGGGGCTACACCTTC.

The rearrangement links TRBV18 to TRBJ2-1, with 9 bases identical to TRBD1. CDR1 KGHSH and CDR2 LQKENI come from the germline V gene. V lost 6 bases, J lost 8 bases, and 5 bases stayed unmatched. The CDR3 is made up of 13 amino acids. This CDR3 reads CASSRDRDDEQFF. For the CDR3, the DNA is TGTGCCAGCTCTCGGGACAGGGACGATGAGCAGTTCTTC.

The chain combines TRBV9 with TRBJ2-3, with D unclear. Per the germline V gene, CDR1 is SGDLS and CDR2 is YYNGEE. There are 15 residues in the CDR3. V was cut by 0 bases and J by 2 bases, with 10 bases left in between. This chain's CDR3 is CASSVGGRSTDTQYF. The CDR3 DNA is TGTGCCAGCAGCGTAGGAGGCAGATCCACAGATACGCAGTATTTT.

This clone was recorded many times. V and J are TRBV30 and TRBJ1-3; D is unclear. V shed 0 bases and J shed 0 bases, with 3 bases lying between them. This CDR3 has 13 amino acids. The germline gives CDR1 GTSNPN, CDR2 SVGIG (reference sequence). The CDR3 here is CAWSVSSGNTIYF. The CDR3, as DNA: TGTGCCTGGAGTGTGAGCTCTGGAAACACCATATATTTT.

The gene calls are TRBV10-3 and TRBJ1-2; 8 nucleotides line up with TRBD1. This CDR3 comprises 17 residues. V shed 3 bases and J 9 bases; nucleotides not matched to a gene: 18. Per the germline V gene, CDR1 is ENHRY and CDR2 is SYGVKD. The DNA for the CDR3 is TGTGCCATCAGTGATGGGACAGGCCTGTTAGGAGGCTCTCGCTACACCTTC. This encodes CAISDGTGLLGGSRYTF.

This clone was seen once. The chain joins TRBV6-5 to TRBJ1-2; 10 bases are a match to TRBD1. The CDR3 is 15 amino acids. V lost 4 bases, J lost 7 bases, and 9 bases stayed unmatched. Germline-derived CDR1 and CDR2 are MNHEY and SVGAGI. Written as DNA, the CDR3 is TGTGCCAGCAGTTTCAGACAGGGGGCGCTTTCTGGCTACACCTTC. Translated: CASSFRQGALSGYTF.

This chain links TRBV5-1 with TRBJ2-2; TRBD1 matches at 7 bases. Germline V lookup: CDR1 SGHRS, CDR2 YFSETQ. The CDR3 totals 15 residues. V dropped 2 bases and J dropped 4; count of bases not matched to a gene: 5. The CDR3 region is CASSFRTGSTGELFF. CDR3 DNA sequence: TGCGCCAGCAGCTTCCGGACAGGTAGCACCGGGGAGCTGTTTTTT.

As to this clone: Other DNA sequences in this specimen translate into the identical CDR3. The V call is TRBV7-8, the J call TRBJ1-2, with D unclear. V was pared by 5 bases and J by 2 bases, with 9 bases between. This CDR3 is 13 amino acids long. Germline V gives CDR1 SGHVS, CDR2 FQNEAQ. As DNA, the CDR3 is TGTGCCAGCAGCCCCGGAGTGAACTATGGCTACACCTTC. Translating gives CASSPGVNYGYTF.

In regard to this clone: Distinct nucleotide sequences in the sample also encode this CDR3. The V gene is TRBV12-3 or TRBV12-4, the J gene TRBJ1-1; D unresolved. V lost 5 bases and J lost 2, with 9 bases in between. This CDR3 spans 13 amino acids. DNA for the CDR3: TGTGCCAGCAGTGGTGGGCTAAACACTGAAGCTTTCTTT. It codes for CASSGGLNTEAFF.

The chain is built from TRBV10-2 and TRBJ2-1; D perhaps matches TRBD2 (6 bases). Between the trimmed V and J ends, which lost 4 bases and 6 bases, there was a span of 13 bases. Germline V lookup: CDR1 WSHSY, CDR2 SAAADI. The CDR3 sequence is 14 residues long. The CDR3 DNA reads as TGCGCCAGCAGTGTGGCAGGGAGGAGCAATGAGCAGTTCTTC. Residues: CASSVAGRSNEQFF.

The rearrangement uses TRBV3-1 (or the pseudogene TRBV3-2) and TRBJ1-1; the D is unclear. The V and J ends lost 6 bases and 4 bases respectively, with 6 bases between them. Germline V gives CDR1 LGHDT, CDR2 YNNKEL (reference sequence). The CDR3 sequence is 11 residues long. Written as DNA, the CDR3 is TGTGCCAGCAGTGCGGGCACTGAAGCTTTCTTT. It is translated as CASSAGTEAFF.

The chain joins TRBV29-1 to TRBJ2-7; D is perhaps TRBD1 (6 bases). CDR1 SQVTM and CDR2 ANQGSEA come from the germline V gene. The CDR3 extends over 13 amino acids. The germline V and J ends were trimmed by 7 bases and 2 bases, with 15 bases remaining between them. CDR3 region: CSGGGQYTYEQYF. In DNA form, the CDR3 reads TGCAGCGGAGGCGGACAGTATACCTACGAGCAGTACTTC.

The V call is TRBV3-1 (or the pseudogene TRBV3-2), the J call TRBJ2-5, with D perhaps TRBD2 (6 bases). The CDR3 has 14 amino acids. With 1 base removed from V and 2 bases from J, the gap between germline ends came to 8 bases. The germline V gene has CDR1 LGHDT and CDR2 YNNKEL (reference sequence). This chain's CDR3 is CASSQVAGQETQYF. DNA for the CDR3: TGTGCCAGCAGCCAAGTGGCGGGACAAGAGACCCAGTACTTC.

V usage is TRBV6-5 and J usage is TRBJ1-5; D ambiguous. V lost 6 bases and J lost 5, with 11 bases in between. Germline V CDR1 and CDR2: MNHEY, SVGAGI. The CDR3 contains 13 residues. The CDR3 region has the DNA TGTGCCAGCAGCACCCACGCGGATCAGCCCCAGCATTTT. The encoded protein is CASSTHADQPQHF.

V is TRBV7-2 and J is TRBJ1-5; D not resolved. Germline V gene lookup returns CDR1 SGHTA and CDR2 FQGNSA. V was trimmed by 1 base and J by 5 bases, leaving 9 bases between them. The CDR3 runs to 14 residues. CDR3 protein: CASSLDPGYQPQHF. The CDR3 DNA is TGTGCCAGCAGCTTAGATCCCGGGTATCAGCCCCAGCATTTT.

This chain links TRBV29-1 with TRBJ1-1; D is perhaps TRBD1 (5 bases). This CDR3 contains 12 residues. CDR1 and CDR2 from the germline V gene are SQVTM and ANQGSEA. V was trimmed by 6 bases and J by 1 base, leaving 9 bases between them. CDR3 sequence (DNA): TGCAGCGTGCAGGGCAAGAACACTGAAGCTTTCTTT. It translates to CSVQGKNTEAFF.

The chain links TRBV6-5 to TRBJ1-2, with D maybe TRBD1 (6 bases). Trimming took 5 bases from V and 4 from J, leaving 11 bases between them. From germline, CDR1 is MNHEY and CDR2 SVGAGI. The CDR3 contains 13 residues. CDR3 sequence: CASSTTGIYGYTF. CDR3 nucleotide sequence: TGTGCCAGCAGTACGACAGGAATCTATGGCTACACCTTC.

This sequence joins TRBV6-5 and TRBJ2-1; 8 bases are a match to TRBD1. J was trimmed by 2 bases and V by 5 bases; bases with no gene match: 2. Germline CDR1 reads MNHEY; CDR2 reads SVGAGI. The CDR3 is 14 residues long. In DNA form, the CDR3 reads TGTGCCAGCAGTCGACAGGGGCCCTACAATGAGCAGTTCTTC. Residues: CASSRQGPYNEQFF.

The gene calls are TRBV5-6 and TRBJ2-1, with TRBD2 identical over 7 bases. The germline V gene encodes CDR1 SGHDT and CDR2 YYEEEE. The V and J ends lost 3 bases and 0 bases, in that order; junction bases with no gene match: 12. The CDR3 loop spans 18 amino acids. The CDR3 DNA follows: TGTGCCAGCAGCTCCGGCCCGGGGGGAGGTAGCTCCTACAATGAGCAGTTCTTC. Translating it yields CASSSGPGGGSSYNEQFF. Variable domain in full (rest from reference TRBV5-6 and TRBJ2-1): DAGVTQSPTHLIKTRGQQVTLRCSPKSGHDTVSWYQQALGQGPQFIFQYYEEEERQRGNFPDRFSGHQFPNYSSELNVNALLLGDSALYLCASSSGPGGGSSYNEQFFGPGTRLTVL.

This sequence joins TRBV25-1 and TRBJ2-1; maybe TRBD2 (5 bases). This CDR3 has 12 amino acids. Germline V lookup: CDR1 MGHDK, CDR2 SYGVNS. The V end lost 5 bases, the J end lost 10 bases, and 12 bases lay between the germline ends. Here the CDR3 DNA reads TGTGCCAGCAGTAACCTCCGGGGAGAGCAGTTCTTC. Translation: CASSNLRGEQFF.

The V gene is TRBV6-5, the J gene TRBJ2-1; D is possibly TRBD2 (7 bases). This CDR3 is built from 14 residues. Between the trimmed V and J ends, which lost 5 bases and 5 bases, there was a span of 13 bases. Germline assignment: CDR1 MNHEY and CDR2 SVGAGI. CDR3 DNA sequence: TGTGCCAGCAGTCTTAGGGGGACTAACAATGAGCAGTTCTTC. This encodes CASSLRGTNNEQFF.

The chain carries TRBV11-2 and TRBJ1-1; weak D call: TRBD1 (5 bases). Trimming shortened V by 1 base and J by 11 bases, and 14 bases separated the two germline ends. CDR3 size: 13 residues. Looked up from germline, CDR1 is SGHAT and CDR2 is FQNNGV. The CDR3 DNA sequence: TGTGCCAGCAGCTTAGGGGGCAAGGTTAGCGCTTTCTTT. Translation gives CASSLGGKVSAFF.

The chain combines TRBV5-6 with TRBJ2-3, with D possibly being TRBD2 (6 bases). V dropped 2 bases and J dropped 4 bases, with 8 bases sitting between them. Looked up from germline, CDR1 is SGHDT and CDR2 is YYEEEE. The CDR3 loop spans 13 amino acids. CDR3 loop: CASSFSGADTQYF. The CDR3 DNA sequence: TGTGCCAGCAGCTTCTCGGGGGCAGATACGCAGTATTTT.

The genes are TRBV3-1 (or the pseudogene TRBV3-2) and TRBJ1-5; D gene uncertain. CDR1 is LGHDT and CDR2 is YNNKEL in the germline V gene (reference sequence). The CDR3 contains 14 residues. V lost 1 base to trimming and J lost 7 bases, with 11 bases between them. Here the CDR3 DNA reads TGTGCCAGCAGCCAAGTACCGGTCGGGCAGCCCCAGCATTTT. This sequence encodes CASSQVPVGQPQHF.

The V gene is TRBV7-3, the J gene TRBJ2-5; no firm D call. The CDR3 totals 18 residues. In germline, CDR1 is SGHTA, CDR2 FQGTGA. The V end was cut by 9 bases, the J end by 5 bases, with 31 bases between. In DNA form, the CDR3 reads TGTGCCAGTCCGGGTGCTAGGAAAGTTTTTCCGGTGTTGGAGACCCAGTACTTC. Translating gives CASPGARKVFPVLETQYF.